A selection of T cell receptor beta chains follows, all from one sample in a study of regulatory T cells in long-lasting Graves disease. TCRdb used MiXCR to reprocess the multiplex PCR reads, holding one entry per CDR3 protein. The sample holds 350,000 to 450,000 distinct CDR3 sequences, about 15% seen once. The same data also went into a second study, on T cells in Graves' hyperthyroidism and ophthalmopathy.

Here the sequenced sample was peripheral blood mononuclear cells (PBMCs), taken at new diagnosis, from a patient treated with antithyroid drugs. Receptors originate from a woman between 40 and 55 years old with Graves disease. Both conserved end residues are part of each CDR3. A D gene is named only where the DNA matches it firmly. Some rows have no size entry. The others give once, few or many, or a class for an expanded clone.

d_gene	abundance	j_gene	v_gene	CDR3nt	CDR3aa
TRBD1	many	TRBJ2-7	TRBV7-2	TGTGCCAGCAGCATCCGGGACAGGGGGAAACCTTCCTACGAGCAGTACTTC	CASSIRDRGKPSYEQYF
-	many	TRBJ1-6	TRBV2	TGTGCCAGCAGTGAAGGGGGATCCTATAATTCACCCCTCCACTTT	CASSEGGSYNSPLHF
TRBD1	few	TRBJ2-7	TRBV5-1	TGCGCCAGCAGCTTGGCCGGGACAGGGTCGAACTTC	CASSLAGTGSNF
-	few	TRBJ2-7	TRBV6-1	TGTGCCAGCAGCCGATACCGGACAGCTTACGAGCAGTACTTC	CASSRYRTAYEQYF
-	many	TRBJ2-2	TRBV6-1	TGTGCCAGCAGCTTCGGGACATTGAACACCGGGGAGCTGTTTTTT	CASSFGTLNTGELFF
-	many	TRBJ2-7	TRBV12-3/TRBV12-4	TGTGCCAGCAGTTTCGCGAGGTCTGCCTACGAGCAGTACTTC	CASSFARSAYEQYF
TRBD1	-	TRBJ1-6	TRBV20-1	TGCAGTGCCTACGATGGGACAGGACGCCACTTT	CSAYDGTGRHF
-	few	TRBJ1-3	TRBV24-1	TGTGCCACCAGTAGCAGTGGAAACACCATATATTTT	CATSSSGNTIYF
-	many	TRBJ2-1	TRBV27	TGTGCCAGCAGTTTGTGGAACTACGAAAACCTGACTACGCCGGGAAATGAGCAGTTCTTC	CASSLWNYENLTTPGNEQFF
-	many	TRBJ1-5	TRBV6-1	TGTGCCTCCCAGTACAGGGACCTAGAGCCCCAGCATTTT	CASQYRDLEPQHF
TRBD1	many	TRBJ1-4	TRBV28	TGTGCCAGCAGTACTCCGGGACAGGGCGATGAAAAACTGTTTTTT	CASSTPGQGDEKLFF
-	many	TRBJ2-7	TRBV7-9	TGTGCCAGCAGGGGGACGAGCGAGCAGTACTTC	CASRGTSEQYF
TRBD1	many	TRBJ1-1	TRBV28	TGTGCCAGCAGTCCCGACAGGGGGAAGGACACTGAAGCTTTCTTT	CASSPDRGKDTEAFF
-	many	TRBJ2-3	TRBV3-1	TGTGCCAGCAGCCAATCCGGTACAGATACGCAGTATTTT	CASSQSGTDTQYF
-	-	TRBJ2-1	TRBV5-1	TGCGCCAGCAGCTTGTCACAGGAAAGCGGCAATGAGCAGTTCTTC	CASSLSQESGNEQFF
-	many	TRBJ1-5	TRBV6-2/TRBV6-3	TGTGCCAGCACCTACGAACACCGGGGGGCTTGCAATCAGCCCCAGCATTTT	CASTYEHRGACNQPQHF
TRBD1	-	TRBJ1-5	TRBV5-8	TGTGCCAGCAGCTCTACACAGGGGGCGAGGAATCAGCCCCGGCATTTT	CASSSTQGARNQPRHF
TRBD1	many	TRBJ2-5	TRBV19	TGTGCCAGAGACGGACAGGGGGTTCTAGAGACCCAGTACTTC	CARDGQGVLETQYF
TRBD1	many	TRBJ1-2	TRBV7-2	TGTGCCAGCAGCCCAGGGTCGGACAGGGGGTTCGGCTACACCTTC	CASSPGSDRGFGYTF
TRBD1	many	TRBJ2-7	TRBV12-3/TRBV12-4	TGTGCCAGCAGTTTCGACCCCACCTCCTTAACAGGGGGGAGTTACGAGCAGTACTTC	CASSFDPTSLTGGSYEQYF
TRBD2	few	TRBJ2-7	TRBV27	TGTGCCAGCAGTTTTTTTGGTCTAGCGGGAGGGAGCTACGAGCAGTACTTC	CASSFFGLAGGSYEQYF
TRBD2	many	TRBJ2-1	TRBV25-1	TGTGCCAGCAGTGACAGTGGGAGGCTAGCGGGAGGGAACGAGCAGTTCTTC	CASSDSGRLAGGNEQFF
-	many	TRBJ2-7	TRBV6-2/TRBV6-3	TGTGCCAGCAGTTACGAGAGGAGGGCCTCCTACGAGCAGTACTTC	CASSYERRASYEQYF
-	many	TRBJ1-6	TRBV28	TGTGCCAGCTACACCAACCCGACAGGCGTAGATTCACCCCTCCACTTT	CASYTNPTGVDSPLHF
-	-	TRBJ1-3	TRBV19	TGTGCCAGTAGCCCTATCGAACAACGCACCATATATTTT	CASSPIEQRTIYF
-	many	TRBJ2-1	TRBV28	TGTGCCAGCAGTTTAACCGGGAGCAGGGGCTACAATGAGCAGTTCTTC	CASSLTGSRGYNEQFF
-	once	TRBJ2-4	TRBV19	TGTGCCAGTAGCATAACGGACGGAATAGCCAAAAACATTCAGTACTTC	CASSITDGIAKNIQYF
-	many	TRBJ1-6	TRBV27	TGTGCCAGCAGTTTAACACGTAATTCACCCCTCCACTTT	CASSLTRNSPLHF
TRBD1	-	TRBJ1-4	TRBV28	TGTGCCAGCAGTCCCGGACAGGTATTAATCTTCCGGAAAAAACTGTTTTTT	CASSPGQVLIFRKKLFF
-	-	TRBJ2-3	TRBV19	TGTGCCAGCCTGTCGAGGGCAGCGGGTAGCACAGATACGCAGTATTTT	CASLSRAAGSTDTQYF
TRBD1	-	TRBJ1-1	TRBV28	TGTGCCAGCAGTCCCGACAGGGGTCTCGCTGAAGCTTTCTTT	CASSPDRGLAEAFF
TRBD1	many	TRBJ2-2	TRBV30	TGTGCCTGGACCCAGACAGGGGCCGGGGAGCTGTTTTTT	CAWTQTGAGELFF
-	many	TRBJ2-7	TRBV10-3	TGTGCCACCGGGGGCGGGTGGGACTGGGGAGAGCAGTACTTC	CATGGGWDWGEQYF
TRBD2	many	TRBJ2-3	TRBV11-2	TGTGCCAGCAGTTTAAGCGGGATCCGGGCAAGTTTT	CASSLSGIRASF
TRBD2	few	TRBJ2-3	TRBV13	TGTGCCAGCAGCGAGCGACTAGCGGGAGGGGCCTTCCACACAGATACGCAGTATTTT	CASSERLAGGAFHTDTQYF
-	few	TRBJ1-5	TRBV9	TGTGCCAGCAGCGCCCCGAAAACGTATAGCAATCAGCCCCAGCATTTT	CASSAPKTYSNQPQHF
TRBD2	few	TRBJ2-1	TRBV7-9	TGTGCCAGCAGCCCCGACGGGGGGGCGTCGAACAATGAGCAGTTCTTC	CASSPDGGASNNEQFF
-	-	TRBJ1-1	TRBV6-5	TGTGCCAGCAGTTACGGAGAGAACACTGAAGCTTTCTTT	CASSYGENTEAFF
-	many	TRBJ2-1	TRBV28	TGTGCCAGTTACTCCCCGGCCTTAGACGGGGATGAGCAGTTCTTC	CASYSPALDGDEQFF
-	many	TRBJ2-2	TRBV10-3	TGTGCCATCAGTGAGGCTGATCCGGGGGCGAACACCGGGGAGCTGTTTTTT	CAISEADPGANTGELFF
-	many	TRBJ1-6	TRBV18	TGTGCCAGCTCAGAAACTCGGGATTCACCCCTCCACTTT	CASSETRDSPLHF
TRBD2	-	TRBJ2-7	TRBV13	TGTGCCAGCAGCTTAGGCAGCGGGGGAGCCTACGAGCAGTACTTC	CASSLGSGGAYEQYF
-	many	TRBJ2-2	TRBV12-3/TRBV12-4	TGTGCCAGCAGTTTAGGTCGCTTTGGGAGATGGGGCGGGGAGCTGTTTTTT	CASSLGRFGRWGGELFF
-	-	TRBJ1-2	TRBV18	TGTGCCAGCTCACCACCGGGCAGTCTTTATGGCTACACCTTC	CASSPPGSLYGYTF
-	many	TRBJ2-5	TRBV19	TGTGCCAGTAGTATAAGGCTAGCGGAGACCCAGTACTTC	CASSIRLAETQYF
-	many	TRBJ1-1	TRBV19	TGTGCCAGTAGTATTCAAGGGAATCTCGAAGCTTTCTTT	CASSIQGNLEAFF
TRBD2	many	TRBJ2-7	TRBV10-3	TGTGCCATCAGTGCCGACGGGACTAGTTACGAGCAGTACTTC	CAISADGTSYEQYF
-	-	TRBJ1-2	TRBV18	TGTGCCAGCTCACCGGACGGGAGCCCGGGGGGCTACACCTTC	CASSPDGSPGGYTF